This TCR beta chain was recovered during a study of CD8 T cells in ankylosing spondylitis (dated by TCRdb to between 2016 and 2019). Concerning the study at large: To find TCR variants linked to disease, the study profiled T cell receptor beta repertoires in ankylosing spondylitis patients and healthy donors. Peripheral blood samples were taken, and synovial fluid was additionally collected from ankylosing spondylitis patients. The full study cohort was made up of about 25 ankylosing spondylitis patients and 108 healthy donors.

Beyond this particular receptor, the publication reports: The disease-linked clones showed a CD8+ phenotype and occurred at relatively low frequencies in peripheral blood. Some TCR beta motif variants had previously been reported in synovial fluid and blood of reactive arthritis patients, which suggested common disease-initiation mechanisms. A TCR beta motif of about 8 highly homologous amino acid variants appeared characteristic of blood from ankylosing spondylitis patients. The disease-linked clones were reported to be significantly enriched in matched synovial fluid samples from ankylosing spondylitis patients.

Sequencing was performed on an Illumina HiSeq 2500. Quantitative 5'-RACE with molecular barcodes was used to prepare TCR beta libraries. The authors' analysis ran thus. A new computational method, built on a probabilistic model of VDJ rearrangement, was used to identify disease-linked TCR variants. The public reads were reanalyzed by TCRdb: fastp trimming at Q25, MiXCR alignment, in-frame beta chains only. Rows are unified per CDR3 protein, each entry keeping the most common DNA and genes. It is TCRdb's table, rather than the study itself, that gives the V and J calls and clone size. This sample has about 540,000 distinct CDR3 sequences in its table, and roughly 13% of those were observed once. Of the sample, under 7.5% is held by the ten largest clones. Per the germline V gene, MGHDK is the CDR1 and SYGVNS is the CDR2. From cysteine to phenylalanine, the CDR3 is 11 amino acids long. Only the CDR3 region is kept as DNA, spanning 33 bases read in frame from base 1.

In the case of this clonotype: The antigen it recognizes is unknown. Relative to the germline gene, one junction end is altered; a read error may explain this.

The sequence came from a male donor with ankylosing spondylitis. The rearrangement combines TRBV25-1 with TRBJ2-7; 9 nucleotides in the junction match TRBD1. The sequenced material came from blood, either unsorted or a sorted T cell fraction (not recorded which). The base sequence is TGTGCCAGCAGTGTCGGGACAGGGCTTCTCTTC. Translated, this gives CASSVGTGLLF.